A selection of T cell receptor beta chains follows, all from one sample in a study of T cell changes during pregnancy in multiple sclerosis. TCRdb keeps only in-frame clones here, not all; method: immunoSEQ multiplex PCR. Among about 17,000 clones listed, approximately 86% were seen once. Sequencing was performed on CD8+ T cells from peripheral blood mononuclear cells, taken after pregnancy. Source of these receptors: a female donor in good health, enrolled as a control in a pregnancy study. Each CDR3 is given with its conserved first and last residue. The order of the fields is V gene, J gene, clone size, D gene, CDR3 protein, CDR3 DNA. D genes are given only for firm matches. Size values are once, few and many counts, or a class for expanded clones, and some rows have none.

TRBV7-6	TRBJ2-1	.	.	CASSLGVGLEQFF	TGTGCCAGCAGCTTAGGAGTAGGACTAGAGCAGTTCTTC
TRBV6-5	TRBJ1-3	.	.	CAAGGGGNTIYF	TGTGCCGCCGGAGGAGGGGGAAACACCATATATTTT
TRBV27	TRBJ2-1	.	.	CASSRGSSYNEQFF	TGTGCCAGCAGTCGCGGTAGCTCCTACAATGAGCAGTTCTTC
TRBV7-4	TRBJ1-2	.	.	CASSLLPPF	TGTGCCAGCAGCCTCCTCCCCCCCTTC
TRBV6-1	TRBJ2-7	.	.	CASKTAYEQYF	TGTGCCAGCAAGACAGCCTACGAGCAGTACTTC
TRBV4-1	TRBJ1-4	.	TRBD1	CASSPEQGGKNEKLFF	TGCGCCAGCAGCCCGGAACAGGGGGGAAAAAATGAAAAACTGTTTTTT
TRBV6-1	TRBJ2-5	.	TRBD2	CASSELAGGPETQYF	TGTGCCAGCAGTGAACTAGCGGGGGGGCCAGAGACCCAGTACTTC
TRBV19	TRBJ2-1	.	TRBD1	CASSRDSYNEQFF	TGTGCCAGTAGTAGGGACAGTTACAATGAGCAGTTCTTC
TRBV19	TRBJ2-7	.	.	CASSIGGQEQYF	TGTGCCAGTAGTATAGGGGGACAAGAGCAGTACTTC
TRBV7-9	TRBJ2-3	.	.	CASRGLRTHSIDTQYF	TGTGCCAGCAGAGGACTAAGGACTCATTCTATCGATACGCAGTATTTT
TRBV6-6	TRBJ2-3	once	TRBD2	CASSYLAGVADTQYF	TGTGCCAGCAGTTACCTAGCGGGAGTGGCAGATACGCAGTATTTT
TRBV27	TRBJ2-7	.	TRBD2	CASSHQGTSGEQYF	TGTGCCAGCAGTCACCAAGGGACTAGCGGCGAGCAGTACTTC
TRBV19	TRBJ2-1	.	.	CASSRGAGATYNEQFF	TGTGCCAGTAGTAGGGGGGCGGGGGCCACCTACAATGAGCAGTTCTTC
TRBV13	TRBJ2-5	.	TRBD2	CASSWTSGETQYF	TGTGCCAGCAGCTGGACTAGCGGGGAGACCCAGTACTTC
TRBV18	TRBJ1-2	.	.	CASSPPGLVSGYTF	TGTGCCAGCTCACCACCCGGCCTAGTGAGTGGCTACACCTTC
TRBV7-2	TRBJ2-7	.	TRBD1	CASSFSQGAYEQYF	TGTGCCAGCAGCTTTTCACAGGGGGCTTACGAGCAGTACTTC
TRBV7-9	TRBJ2-3	.	.	CASSRTALGQYF	TGTGCCAGCAGCCGGACAGCCTTGGGGCAGTATTTT
TRBV7-9	TRBJ2-4	.	.	CASSLPGTADKNIQYF	TGTGCCAGCAGCTTACCCGGGACTGCCGACAAAAACATTCAGTACTTC
TRBV27	TRBJ2-1	.	.	CASKKGAAGSSYNEQFF	TGTGCCAGCAAAAAGGGAGCCGCCGGCAGCTCCTACAATGAGCAGTTCTTC
TRBV28	TRBJ2-5	.	TRBD1	CASSFYGQGPPETQYF	TGTGCCAGCAGTTTTTATGGACAGGGCCCGCCGGAGACCCAGTACTTC
TRBV9	TRBJ2-7	once	.	CASNPGEISYEQYF	TGTGCCAGCAACCCGGGTGAGATCTCCTACGAGCAGTACTTC
TRBV6-5	TRBJ1-1	.	.	CATAAGNTEAFF	TGTGCCACCGCCGCGGGGAACACTGAAGCTTTCTTT
TRBV5-4	TRBJ1-2	.	.	CASSLEDSIYGYTF	TGTGCCAGCAGCTTGGAGGACAGTATCTATGGCTACACCTTC
TRBV9	TRBJ1-1	.	.	CASSARQESTEAFF	TGTGCCAGCAGCGCACGACAGGAGAGCACTGAAGCTTTCTTT
TRBV2	TRBJ2-5	once	TRBD2	CASREIAGTSQETQYF	TGTGCCAGCAGGGAAATAGCGGGAACCAGCCAAGAGACCCAGTACTTC
TRBV6-5	TRBJ1-2	.	.	CASSPRGGGIGYTF	TGTGCCAGCAGCCCCCGGGGGGGAGGGATTGGCTACACCTTC
TRBV6-1	TRBJ2-7	.	.	CASSEKDRRDYEQYF	TGTGCCAGCAGTGAAAAAGACAGGCGCGACTACGAGCAGTACTTC
TRBV7-2	TRBJ2-1	.	.	CASSVRSNEQFF	TGTGCCAGCAGCGTCAGGTCGAATGAGCAGTTCTTC
TRBV5-4	TRBJ2-7	medium-sized	TRBD1	CASSPDRDLYEQYF	TGTGCCAGCAGCCCGGACAGGGATCTGTACGAGCAGTACTTC
TRBV19	TRBJ2-7	.	TRBD1	CASSPSTGSYEQYF	TGTGCCAGTAGTCCATCGACAGGGTCCTACGAGCAGTACTTC
TRBV9	TRBJ2-3	once	TRBD2	CASSAEGGLAGTSTDTQYF	TGTGCCAGCAGCGCGGAGGGGGGACTAGCGGGGACTAGCACAGATACGCAGTATTTT
TRBV7-9	TRBJ2-5	.	.	CASSLHLGGSGETQYF	TGTGCCAGCAGCTTACATCTAGGAGGGAGCGGGGAGACCCAGTACTTC